This entry lists 31 T cell receptor beta chains sequenced from one sample in a study of PD-1 blockade in classical Hodgkin lymphoma. Some clones are missing from TCRdb's copy, which holds only in-frame ones; the method was immunoSEQ multiplex PCR. The sample consists of tens of thousands of clones, about 89% of them appearing once. Stated time point: cycle 4 day 1 (C4D1), after less than 7 weeks of nivolumab. Each patient experienced a relapse that followed autologous stem cell transplantation, and brentuximab vedotin exposure varied. Sequencing was performed on peripheral blood mononuclear cells (PBMCs), taken before the fourth cycle of nivolumab. The receptors shown here come from a human donor with classical Hodgkin lymphoma.

The rearrangement links TRBV7-2 to TRBJ2-1; D ambiguous. Germline V gene data show CDR1 as SGHTA and CDR2 as FQGNSA. The CDR3 spans 16 residues. V was cut by 3 bases and J by 0 bases, with 12 bases left in between. The CDR3 region is CASSLWTGGSYNEQFF. The CDR3 DNA is TGTGCCAGCAGCTTGTGGACGGGCGGCTCCTACAATGAGCAGTTCTTC.

This clone was seen once. V usage is TRBV5-1 and J usage is TRBJ2-1; D may match TRBD1 or TRBD2 (6 bases each). The V end was cut by 0 bases, the J end by 6 bases, with 10 bases between. Germline values: CDR1 SGHRS, CDR2 YFSETQ. The CDR3 is made up of 14 amino acids. DNA of the CDR3: TGCGCCAGCAGCTTGGCCGGGGGCCGCAATGAGCAGTTCTTC. This gives the protein CASSLAGGRNEQFF.

V gene TRBV27 combines with J gene TRBJ2-1, with 8 bases lining up with TRBD1. Trimming at V came to 8 bases and at J to 4 bases, leaving 7 bases not matched to a gene. The CDR3 has 14 residues. Germline lookup yields CDR1 MNHEY and CDR2 SMNVEV (reference sequence). The CDR3 loop is CASRRQGIYNEQFF. Written as DNA, the CDR3 is TGTGCCAGCCGGCGACAGGGGATTTACAATGAGCAGTTCTTC.

This clone was detected once. The chain has TRBV5-6 and TRBJ2-7; TRBD2 is a possible D gene (7 bases). The germline V gene encodes CDR1 SGHDT and CDR2 YYEEEE. There are 16 residues in the CDR3. Trimming took 6 bases from V and 0 from J, leaving 19 bases between them. CDR3: CASMIRGGANSYEQYF. DNA for the CDR3: TGTGCCAGCATGATAAGAGGGGGGGCTAACTCCTACGAGCAGTACTTC.

In its sample, this clone was seen once. This rearrangement joins TRBV6-6 to TRBJ1-6; D unresolved. Trimming removed 0 bases at V and 7 bases at J, with 4 bases between. Per germline, CDR1 MNHNY and CDR2 SVGAGI (reference sequence). This CDR3 region has 13 residues. This chain's CDR3 is CASSYSGNSPLHF. For the CDR3, the DNA is TGTGCCAGCAGTTACTCCGGGAATTCACCCCTCCACTTT.

The rearrangement joins TRBV6-5 to TRBJ1-2; TRBD1 matches at 8 bases. Germline V CDR1 and CDR2: MNHEY, SVGAGI. Unmatched junction bases numbered 7, after V lost 4 bases and J lost 6 bases. The CDR3 consists of 14 residues. CDR3 in amino acids: CASSFLDRGHGYTF. CDR3 in DNA: TGTGCCAGCAGTTTTCTCGACAGGGGCCATGGCTACACCTTC.

The CDR3 coding sequence is TGTGCCAGCAGCTTACGGACAGCGACGTACGAGCAGTACTTC. Translation gives CASSLRTATYEQYF. This sequence joins TRBV9 and TRBJ2-7; D may be TRBD1 (6 bases). The V gene's germline CDR1 is SGDLS and CDR2 YYNGEE. V was pared by 4 bases and J by 4 bases, with 15 bases between. This CDR3 has 14 amino acids.

This rearrangement joins TRBV4-3 to TRBJ2-2; a weak D match, TRBD1 (6 bases). The germline gives CDR1 LGHNA, CDR2 YSLEER. The CDR3 spans 19 residues. Trimming stripped 0 bases from V and 0 bases from J, with 17 bases between. The CDR3 sequence is CASSQEEAGRTANTGELFF. The CDR3 region has the DNA TGCGCCAGCAGCCAAGAGGAGGCCGGAAGGACAGCGAACACCGGGGAGCTGTTTTTT.

This clone was counted once. This chain joins TRBV4-2 and TRBJ1-3, with 8 nucleotides matching TRBD1. Germline trimming cut 0 bases from V and 0 bases from J; bases unmatched to any gene: 7. From germline, CDR1 is LGHNA and CDR2 YNFKEQ. The length of the CDR3 is 18 residues. CDR3 loop: CASSQDGRTGPSGNTIYF. DNA for the CDR3: TGTGCCAGCAGCCAAGACGGGAGGACAGGGCCCTCTGGAAACACCATATATTTT.

As for this clone: Other DNA sequences in this sample translate to the same CDR3. V is TRBV21-1 and J is TRBJ1-2. TRBV21-1 is a listed pseudogene. The CDR3 extends over 16 amino acids. Here the CDR3 reads CASSKKEGLSNYGYTF. The DNA for the CDR3 is TGTGCCAGCAGCAAAAAGGAAGGATTATCTAACTATGGCTACACCTTC.

V usage is TRBV5-4 and J usage is TRBJ2-2, with D possibly being TRBD2 (5 bases). Trimming left V 4 bases short and J 6 bases short, with 7 bases between. This CDR3 is 12 amino acids long. The germline gives CDR1 SGHNT, CDR2 YYREEE (reference sequence). CDR3 loop: CASSPEAGELFF. The DNA for the CDR3 is TGTGCCAGCAGCCCGGAGGCCGGGGAGCTGTTTTTT. Full variable domain (missing parts from reference TRBV5-4 and TRBJ2-2): ETGVTQSPTHLIKTRGQQVTLRCSSQSGHNTVSWYQQALGQGPQFIFQYYREEENGRGNFPPRFSGLQFPNYSSELNVNALELDDSALYLCASSPEAGELFFGEGSRLTVL.

This rearrangement joins TRBV4-2 to TRBJ2-7, with D perhaps matching TRBD2 (6 bases). With 1 base removed from V and 4 bases from J, the gap between germline ends came to 23 bases. CDR3 length: 18 amino acids. CDR1 and CDR2 (germline): LGHNA, YNFKEQ. The CDR3 bases are TGTGCCAGCAGCCAAGCGGCCGGAGGAGGGGCTGCTCCATACGAGCAGTACTTC. This encodes CASSQAAGGGAAPYEQYF.

V and J are TRBV7-8 and TRBJ1-5, with a possible D match to TRBD1 (5 bases). The CDR3 sequence is 15 residues long. Per the germline V gene, CDR1 is SGHVS and CDR2 is FQNEAQ. V lost 2 bases and J lost 7, with 15 bases in between. The chain's CDR3 is CASSLIRAFQQPQHF. The CDR3 DNA is TGTGCCAGCAGCTTAATCAGGGCCTTCCAGCAGCCCCAGCATTTT.

This chain connects TRBV10-3 to TRBJ1-4; D is uncertain. Trimming took 2 bases from V and 8 from J, leaving 9 bases between them. CDR3 length: 13 residues. CDR1 is ENHRY and CDR2 is SYGVKD in the germline V gene. The DNA for the CDR3 is TGTGCCATCAGTGAGGGGCCGGGGGAAAAACTGTTTTTT. As protein: CAISEGPGEKLFF.

CDR3 amino acids: CASSLDWGEQYF. CDR3 bases: TGCGCCAGCAGCTTGGACTGGGGCGAGCAGTACTTC. The chain employs TRBV5-1 and TRBJ2-7; D is ambiguous. Looked up from germline, CDR1 is SGHRS and CDR2 is YFSETQ. Trimming cost V 0 bases and J 6 bases, with 7 bases left between them. This CDR3 contains 12 residues.

CDR3 in DNA: TGTGCCAGCAGCATCGGGACTAGCGGGGGGGCGAACACCGGGGAGCTGTTTTTT. Encoded protein: CASSIGTSGGANTGELFF. J is TRBJ2-2 and V is TRBV7-2; 16 nucleotides line up with TRBD2. The junction had 3 bases not matched to a gene; V was cut back by 5 bases and J by 0 bases. The CDR3 covers 18 residues. The germline V gene encodes CDR1 SGHTA and CDR2 FQGNSA.

The chain joins TRBV19 to TRBJ1-4; D gene uncertain. The CDR3 loop spans 13 amino acids. Between the trimmed V and J ends, which lost 6 bases and 0 bases, there was a span of 5 bases. Germline CDR1 reads LNHDA; CDR2 reads SQIVND (reference sequence). CDR3 sequence: CASRGSTNEKLFF. In DNA, the CDR3 is TGTGCCAGTAGGGGATCAACTAATGAAAAACTGTTTTTT.

The chain is built from TRBV27 and TRBJ2-7; 8 positions match TRBD1. CDR1 is MNHEY, CDR2 SMNVEV, per germline (reference sequence). The CDR3 sequence is 16 residues long. The J segment lost 0 bases and the V segment lost 5 bases, leaving 9 bases of the junction unmatched. CDR3 residues: CASSPTTGQVSYEQYF. CDR3 nucleotide sequence: TGTGCCAGCAGTCCTACGACGGGACAGGTCTCCTACGAGCAGTACTTC.

J is TRBJ2-3 and V is TRBV7-9, with D possibly matching TRBD2 (6 bases). The CDR3 loop spans 15 amino acids. V dropped 5 bases and J dropped 1 base, with 13 bases sitting between them. CDR1 is SEHNR and CDR2 is FQNEAQ in the germline V gene (reference sequence). The CDR3 spells CASSVNSGRTDTQYF. The CDR3 DNA reads TGTGCCAGCAGCGTTAATAGCGGTCGCACAGATACGCAGTATTTT.

This clone occurred a few times. CDR3: CASSAAGEYGYTF. Written as DNA, the CDR3 is TGTGCCAGCAGCGCGGCAGGGGAGTATGGCTACACCTTC. V usage is TRBV9 and J usage is TRBJ1-2; D is perhaps TRBD1 (6 bases). This CDR3 comprises 13 residues. The ends were cut back, 3 bases at V and 5 bases at J, with 11 bases in the middle. CDR1 and CDR2 (germline): SGDLS, YYNGEE.

This CDR3 reads CASTLLAGGPYEQYF. In DNA form, the CDR3 reads TGTGCCAGCACCCTCTTAGCGGGGGGACCCTACGAGCAGTACTTC. The rearrangement links TRBV27 to TRBJ2-7, with 10 positions matching TRBD2. The V gene end was trimmed by 7 bases and the J gene end by 2 bases; junction bases not matched to a gene: 8. Germline V lookup: CDR1 MNHEY, CDR2 SMNVEV (reference sequence). The CDR3 consists of 15 residues.

CDR3 protein: CASSILSLDTQYF. CDR3 sequence (DNA): TGTGCCAGTAGTATTCTTTCCTTGGATACGCAGTATTTT. This chain joins TRBV19 and TRBJ2-3; D not certain. The ends were cut back, 3 bases at V and 6 bases at J, with 10 bases in the middle. CDR3 length: 13 amino acids. Germline V CDR1 and CDR2: LNHDA, SQIVND (reference sequence).

The rearrangement joins TRBV23-1 to TRBJ2-2, with 7 bases that match TRBD1. TRBV23-1 is noted as an ORF with a role that remains uncertain. Trimming cost V 4 bases and J 6 bases; bases outside gene matches: 8. The CDR3 length is 15 residues. The CDR3 nucleotides read TGCGCCAGCAGTCGTCGACAGGGTCTTCCCGGGGAGCTGTTTTTT. Protein sequence: CASSRRQGLPGELFF.

This chain connects TRBV25-1 to TRBJ1-2; D gene uncertain. This CDR3 comprises 11 residues. V lost 1 base and J lost 8, with 5 bases in between. Germline assignment: CDR1 MGHDK and CDR2 SYGVNS. The CDR3 nucleotides read TGTGCCAGCAGTGAATCAAGAGGCTACACCTTC. Protein: CASSESRGYTF.

This chain links TRBV27 with TRBJ2-2; 16 positions agree with TRBD2. The CDR3 spans 18 residues. Per the germline V gene, CDR1 is MNHEY and CDR2 is SMNVEV (reference sequence). J gave up 5 bases and V 6 bases, and 9 bases lay outside the gene matches. The CDR3 sequence: CASRGLAGGPRSTGELFF. The DNA of the CDR3 is TGTGCCAGCAGGGGACTAGCGGGGGGGCCGAGGTCTACCGGGGAGCTGTTTTTT.

The gene calls are TRBV11-2 and TRBJ2-2; D unresolved. V lost 5 bases and J lost 9, with 13 bases in between. The CDR3 is made up of 13 amino acids. Germline loops: CDR1 SGHAT, CDR2 FQNNGV. The CDR3 is CASSLRSSRELFF. CDR3 in DNA: TGTGCCAGCAGCCTACGTTCGTCCCGGGAGCTGTTTTTT.

This clone showed up just once. The gene calls are TRBV4-1 and TRBJ2-7, with 8 bases that match TRBD2. CDR1 MGHRA and CDR2 YSYEKL come from the germline V gene. The CDR3 has 17 residues. The junction had 10 bases not matched to a gene; V was cut back by 1 base and J by 2 bases. The CDR3 DNA is TGCGCCAGCAGCCAAGTTGTGGGCGGGGGGCCAACCTACGAGCAGTACTTC. This encodes CASSQVVGGGPTYEQYF.

This clone was found once. This chain links TRBV2 with TRBJ1-4; perhaps TRBD1 as D (6 bases). CDR3 length: 14 residues. Germline loops: CDR1 SNHLY, CDR2 FYNNEI. Trimming took 10 bases from V and 1 from J, leaving 13 bases between them. In nucleotides, the CDR3 is TGTGCCATTTCGGGGGGCGAAACTAATGAAAAACTGTTTTTT. As protein: CAISGGETNEKLFF.

CDR3: CASSVGGARGQPQHF. The CDR3 region has the DNA TGTGCCAGCAGCGTAGGAGGGGCGCGGGGACAGCCCCAGCATTTT. This chain connects TRBV9 to TRBJ1-5, with D possibly TRBD1 on 5 matching bases. The CDR3 has 15 residues. The germline V and J ends were trimmed by 0 bases and 7 bases, with 14 bases remaining between them. Germline V CDR1 and CDR2: SGDLS, YYNGEE.

V usage is TRBV28 and J usage is TRBJ2-7, with 12 bases that match TRBD1. The junction had 4 bases not matched to a gene; V was cut back by 5 bases and J by 5 bases. The CDR3 sequence is 14 residues long. Looked up from germline, CDR1 is MDHEN and CDR2 is SYDVKM. CDR3 region: CASSGGTGGDEQYF. CDR3 nucleotides: TGTGCCAGCAGTGGCGGGACAGGGGGCGACGAGCAGTACTTC.

The chain recombines TRBV6-5 with TRBJ1-4; TRBD1 might be the D (5 bases). The CDR3 is made up of 15 amino acids. Germline-derived CDR1 and CDR2 are MNHEY and SVGAGI. V lost 0 bases and J lost 4, with 9 bases in between. CDR3 in amino acids: CASSYSQGYNEKLFF. DNA for the CDR3: TGTGCCAGCAGTTACTCGCAGGGATATAATGAAAAACTGTTTTTT.